Listed below are T cell receptor beta chains from one sample, sequenced in a study of CD8 T cells in Susac syndrome. TCRdb used MiXCR to reprocess the immunoSEQ multiplex PCR reads, holding one entry per CDR3 protein. The sample holds 95,000 to 150,000 distinct CDR3 sequences, 95% to 96% seen once. Source material: CD4+ T cells from PBMCs. The receptors here all came from a human donor with Susac syndrome. Both conserved end residues are part of each CDR3. Fields, in order: J gene, CDR3 length, clone size, D gene, V gene, CDR3 DNA, CDR3 protein. A D gene is named only where the DNA matches it firmly. Size is omitted from some rows. Given values are once, few, many or a class for expanded clones.

TRBJ2-1 | 14 | . | TRBD1 | TRBV18 | TGTGCCAGCTCACCCCGACAGGGGAACAATGAGCAGTTCTTC | CASSPRQGNNEQFF
TRBJ2-5 | 16 | . | TRBD1 | TRBV20-1 | TGCAGTGCTAGAGTTCCCGGGACAGGGGAACGAGAGACCCAGTACTTC | CSARVPGTGERETQYF
TRBJ2-5 | 16 | . | TRBD2 | TRBV3-1 | TGTGCCAGCAGCCAAGGAGGGAGGGCCTCCCTGGAGACCCAGTACTTC | CASSQGGRASLETQYF
TRBJ1-4 | 11 | once | . | TRBV30 | TGTGCCTGGAGTTGGGAGGAAAAACTGTTTTTT | CAWSWEEKLFF
TRBJ1-1 | 14 | . | TRBD1 | TRBV12-3/TRBV12-4 | TGTGCCAGCAGTTCAAACAGGGGAGGCACTGAAGCTTTCTTT | CASSSNRGGTEAFF
TRBJ1-1 | 14 | . | . | TRBV7-9 | TGTGCCAGCAGCAACGAGGGTATGAACACTGAAGCTTTCTTT | CASSNEGMNTEAFF
TRBJ1-2 | 13 | . | . | TRBV20-1 | TGCAGTGCTTCTAGGAACAGGCCCTATGGCTACACCTTC | CSASRNRPYGYTF
TRBJ2-4 | 14 | . | . | TRBV18 | TGTGCCAGCTCACCGGCCGGGGCCAAAAACATTCAGTACTTC | CASSPAGAKNIQYF
TRBJ1-5 | 15 | . | . | TRBV20-1 | TGCAGTGCTATATCCCTTCAAGGGAGCAATCAGCCCCAGCATTTT | CSAISLQGSNQPQHF
TRBJ2-7 | 14 | . | TRBD1 | TRBV3-1 | TGTGCCAGCAGCCAGTCCGGGACAGGGGCCGAGCAGTACTTC | CASSQSGTGAEQYF
TRBJ2-1 | 13 | . | TRBD1 | TRBV27 | TGTGCCAGCACGGACAGGACTTACAATGAGCAGTTCTTC | CASTDRTYNEQFF
TRBJ1-1 | 13 | . | TRBD1 | TRBV2 | TGTGCCAGCAGGGGGGACAGGACGACTGAAGCTTTCTTT | CASRGDRTTEAFF
TRBJ1-2 | 13 | . | . | TRBV27 | TGTGCCAGCAGGGCCGGGAGCATTTATGGCTACACCTTC | CASRAGSIYGYTF
TRBJ1-4 | 14 | . | . | TRBV7-2 | TGTGCCAGCAGCCTGATCGGACAGAATGAAAAACTGTTTTTT | CASSLIGQNEKLFF
TRBJ2-2 | 15 | . | . | TRBV6-6 | TGTGCCAGCAGAGCCCTAGGAGTCGGCACCGGGGAGCTGTTTTTT | CASRALGVGTGELFF
TRBJ2-5 | 14 | . | TRBD2 | TRBV3-1 | TGTGCCAGCAGGTATTTACTAGCGGGGGAGACCCAGTACTTC | CASRYLLAGETQYF
TRBJ1-1 | 13 | . | . | TRBV5-1 | TGTGCCAGCAGCTTAGGCCTGAACACTGAAGCTTTCTTT | CASSLGLNTEAFF
TRBJ2-3 | 14 | . | . | TRBV20-1 | TGCAGTGCTCAGTACTTACTACTCACAGATACGCAGTATTTT | CSAQYLLLTDTQYF
TRBJ2-2 | 16 | . | . | TRBV5-1 | TGCGCCAGCAGCTTGCTTGGTCCCGCGAACACCGGGGAGCTGTTTTTT | CASSLLGPANTGELFF
TRBJ2-7 | 15 | . | . | TRBV9 | TGTGCCAGCAGCGTAGGTGTGGTCGACTCCTACGAGCAGTACTTC | CASSVGVVDSYEQYF
TRBJ2-1 | 15 | once | . | TRBV20-1 | TGCAGTGCTAGAGACCCCTTGCGGTCCTACAATGAGCAGTTCTTC | CSARDPLRSYNEQFF
TRBJ2-1 | 14 | . | . | TRBV20-1 | TGCAGTGCTAGAGATCTCTACACGCGGGGAGAGCAGTTCTTC | CSARDLYTRGEQFF
TRBJ1-1 | 13 | . | . | TRBV29-1 | TGCAGCGTTGAAACCACCAGGGCCACTGAAGCTTTCTTT | CSVETTRATEAFF
TRBJ1-2 | 12 | . | . | TRBV3-1 | TGTGCCAGCAGTCCAGGATACTATGGCTACACCTTC | CASSPGYYGYTF
TRBJ2-7 | 16 | . | TRBD1 | TRBV14 | TGTGCCAGCAGCCAAGGGGGGACAGTCTGGGTGCGGGAGCAGTACTTC | CASSQGGTVWVREQYF
TRBJ2-5 | 15 | . | . | TRBV7-9 | TGTGCCAGCAGCGATTATTCTCGAAGCCAAGAGACCCAGTACTTC | CASSDYSRSQETQYF
TRBJ2-1 | 14 | . | . | TRBV7-3 | TGTGCCAGCAGCTTGCTAACGTCTTCAGGTGAGCAGTTCTTC | CASSLLTSSGEQFF
TRBJ2-5 | 12 | . | . | TRBV3-1 | TGTGCCAGCAGCCAAGATCGGGAGACCCAGTACTTC | CASSQDRETQYF
TRBJ1-3 | 12 | . | . | TRBV29-1 | TGCAGCGCGACAGAAGCTGGAAACACCATATATTTT | CSATEAGNTIYF
TRBJ2-1 | 12 | . | . | TRBV28 | TGTGCCAGCAGTTTTTCCCGCAGTGAGCAGTTCTTC | CASSFSRSEQFF
TRBJ2-7 | 10 | . | . | TRBV2 | TGTGCCAGCAGCCAATACGAGCAGTACTTC | CASSQYEQYF
TRBJ2-7 | 16 | . | . | TRBV6-1 | TGTGCCAGCAGTACACTAGGGTATAGCGGATGGGGTCAGCAGTACTTC | CASSTLGYSGWGQQYF
TRBJ2-6 | 17 | . | . | TRBV18 | TGTGCCAGCTCACCACGACAGGCGAGCTCTGGGGCCAACGTCCTGACTTTC | CASSPRQASSGANVLTF
TRBJ2-4 | 11 | . | . | TRBV7-9 | TGTGCCAGCAGCTTCCAGTCCATTCAGTACTTC | CASSFQSIQYF
TRBJ2-3 | 13 | . | . | TRBV7-2 | TGTGCCAGCAGTTCGTACGGGGCAGATACGCAGTATTTT | CASSSYGADTQYF
TRBJ2-7 | 15 | . | TRBD2 | TRBV12-3/TRBV12-4 | TGTGCCAGCAGCGCCGGACTAGCGGGAACCTACGAGCAGTACTTC | CASSAGLAGTYEQYF
TRBJ1-5 | 15 | . | . | TRBV5-1 | TGCGCCAGCAGATCTGGACCTTCTAGCAATCAGCCCCAGCATTTT | CASRSGPSSNQPQHF
TRBJ2-5 | 15 | . | . | TRBV15 | TGTGCCACCAGCAGAGCCTGGACTACTCAAGAGACCCAGTACTTC | CATSRAWTTQETQYF
TRBJ1-5 | 13 | few | . | TRBV30 | TGTGCCGGTTCAGGCGGACGAAATCAGCCCCAGCATTTT | CAGSGGRNQPQHF
TRBJ2-5 | 15 | . | TRBD1 | TRBV7-9 | TGTGCCAGCAGCCCCTCCGGGACAGGGAGGGAGACCCAGTACTTC | CASSPSGTGRETQYF
TRBJ2-1 | 16 | . | TRBD2 | TRBV5-1 | TGCGCCAGCAGCTTGGGGCGGGAGAACCTTTGGAATGAGCAGTTCTTC | CASSLGRENLWNEQFF
TRBJ2-1 | 16 | once | . | TRBV5-1 | TGCGCCAGCAGCTTGGGGCCCACTAGTGGGAAGGCGGAGCAGTTCTTC | CASSLGPTSGKAEQFF
TRBJ2-1 | 16 | . | TRBD2 | TRBV3-1 | TGTGCCAGCAGCCAAGAAGTCCGGGAGGGCCGGAATGAGCAGTTCTTC | CASSQEVREGRNEQFF
TRBJ1-3 | 13 | . | . | TRBV4-2 | TGTGCCAGCAGCCAAGATCTAGGAAACACCATATATTTT | CASSQDLGNTIYF
TRBJ1-4 | 17 | . | . | TRBV30 | TGTGCCTGGAGTTACACCGGGAGGAGAGCAACTAATGAAAAACTGTTTTTT | CAWSYTGRRATNEKLFF
TRBJ2-7 | 15 | . | TRBD1 | TRBV5-1 | TGCGCCAGCAGCACCGACAGGGGCCCCTTAGACGAGCAGTACTTC | CASSTDRGPLDEQYF
TRBJ1-2 | 12 | . | TRBD1 | TRBV29-1 | TGCAGCGTTGATAAGGGGGCCTATGGCTACACCTTC | CSVDKGAYGYTF
TRBJ2-1 | 14 | . | . | TRBV28 | TGTGCCAGCAGTTTAGGCGGGATAAGGAATGAGCAGTTCTTC | CASSLGGIRNEQFF
TRBJ1-1 | 16 | . | TRBD1 | TRBV5-1 | TGCGCCAGCAGCTTGGCCACCGGGACAGCTCGGACTGAAGCTTTCTTT | CASSLATGTARTEAFF
TRBJ2-7 | 14 | . | . | TRBV12-3/TRBV12-4 | TGTGCCAGCACTAGGAGGGACCAGAACTACGAGCAGTACTTC | CASTRRDQNYEQYF
TRBJ2-7 | 12 | . | TRBD1 | TRBV6-2/TRBV6-3 | TGTGCCACCGGGGACAGTTCATACGAGCAGTACTTC | CATGDSSYEQYF
TRBJ2-3 | 12 | . | . | TRBV24-1 | TGTGCCACCAGTGGCTCACAGGATACGCAGTATTTT | CATSGSQDTQYF
TRBJ2-2 | 12 | . | . | TRBV28 | TGTGCCAGCAGGCTTCCGTCAGGGGAGCTGTTTTTT | CASRLPSGELFF
TRBJ2-7 | 14 | . | TRBD2 | TRBV7-9 | TGTGCCAGCAGCTCTCGGACTAGCGGGGACGAGCAGTACTTC | CASSSRTSGDEQYF
TRBJ2-7 | 12 | once | . | TRBV5-5 | TGTGCCAGCAGCTTGTTCGGGGTCGAGCAGTACTTC | CASSLFGVEQYF